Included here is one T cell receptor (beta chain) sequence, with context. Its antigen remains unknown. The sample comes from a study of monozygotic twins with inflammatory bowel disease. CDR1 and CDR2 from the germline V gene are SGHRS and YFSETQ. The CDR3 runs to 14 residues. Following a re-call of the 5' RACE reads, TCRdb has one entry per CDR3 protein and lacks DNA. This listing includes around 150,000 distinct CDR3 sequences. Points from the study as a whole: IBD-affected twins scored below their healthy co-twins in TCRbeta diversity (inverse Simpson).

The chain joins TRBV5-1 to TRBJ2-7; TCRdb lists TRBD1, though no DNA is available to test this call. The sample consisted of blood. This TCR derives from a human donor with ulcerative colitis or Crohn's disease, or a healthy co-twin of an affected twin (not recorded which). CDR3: CASTFNRDRGEQYF.